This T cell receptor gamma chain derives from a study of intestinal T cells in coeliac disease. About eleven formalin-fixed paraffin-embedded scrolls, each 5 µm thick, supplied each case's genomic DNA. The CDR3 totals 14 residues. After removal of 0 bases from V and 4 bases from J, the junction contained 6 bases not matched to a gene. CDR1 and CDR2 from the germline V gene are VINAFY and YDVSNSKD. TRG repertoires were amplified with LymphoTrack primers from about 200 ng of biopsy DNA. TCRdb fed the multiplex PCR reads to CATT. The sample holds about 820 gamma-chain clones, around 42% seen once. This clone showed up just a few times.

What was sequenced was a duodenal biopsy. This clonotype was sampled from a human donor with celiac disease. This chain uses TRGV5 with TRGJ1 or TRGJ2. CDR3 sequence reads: CATWDRPPYYKKLF. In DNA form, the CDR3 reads TGTGCCACCTGGGACAGGCCACCGTATTATAAGAAACTCTTT.